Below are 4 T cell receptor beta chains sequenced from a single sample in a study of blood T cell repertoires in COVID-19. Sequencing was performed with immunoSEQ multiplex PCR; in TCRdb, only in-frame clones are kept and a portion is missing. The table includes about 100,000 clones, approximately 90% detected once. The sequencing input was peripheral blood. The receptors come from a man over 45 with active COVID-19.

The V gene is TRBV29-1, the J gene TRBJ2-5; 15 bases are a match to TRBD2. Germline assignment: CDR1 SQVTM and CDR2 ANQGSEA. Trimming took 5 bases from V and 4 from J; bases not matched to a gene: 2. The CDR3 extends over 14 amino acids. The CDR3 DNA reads TGCAGCGTTAGGACTAGCGGGAGGGGAGAGACCCAGTACTTC. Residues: CSVRTSGRGETQYF.

The CDR3 DNA reads TGTGCCAGCAGCTTAGGTGGGAGGGCAAACACCGGGGAGCTGTTTTTT. The encoded protein is CASSLGGRANTGELFF. V gene TRBV7-2 combines with J gene TRBJ2-2, with 7 nucleotides matching TRBD2. V was pared by 1 base and J by 2 bases, with 4 bases of the junction left unmatched. This CDR3 spans 16 amino acids. Germline V gene lookup returns CDR1 SGHTA and CDR2 FQGNSA.

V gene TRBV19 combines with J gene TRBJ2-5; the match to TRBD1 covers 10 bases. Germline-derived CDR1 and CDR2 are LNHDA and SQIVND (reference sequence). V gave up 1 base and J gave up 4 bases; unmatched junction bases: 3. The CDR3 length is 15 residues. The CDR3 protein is CASSIAGQGVETQYF. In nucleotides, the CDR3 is TGTGCCAGTAGTATAGCTGGACAGGGGGTAGAGACCCAGTACTTC. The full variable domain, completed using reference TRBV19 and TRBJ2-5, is DGGITQSPKYLFRKEGQNVTLSCEQNLNHDAMYWYRQDPGQGLRLIYYSQIVNDFQKGDIAEGYSVSREKKESFPLTVTSAQKNPTAFYLCASSIAGQGVETQYFGPGTRLLVL.

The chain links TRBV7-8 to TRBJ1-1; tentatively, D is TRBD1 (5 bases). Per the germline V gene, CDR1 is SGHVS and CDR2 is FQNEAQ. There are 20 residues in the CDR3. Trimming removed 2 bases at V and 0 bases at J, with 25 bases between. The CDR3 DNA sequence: TGTGCCAGCAGCTTAATCGTAGGGGCGCCCTCTCCCGCCTTGAACACTGAAGCTTTCTTT. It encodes CASSLIVGAPSPALNTEAFF.